Each of the 16 T cell receptor beta chains below was sequenced from the same sample in a study of T cell responses to AZD1222 COVID-19 vaccine. Sequencing was performed with immunoSEQ multiplex PCR; in TCRdb, only in-frame clones are kept and a portion is missing. The table shows over 95,000 clones, with about 87% occurring only once. The sequencing used peripheral blood, collected on day 0 of AZD1222 vaccination. The receptor source for this set is an adult in good health.

J is TRBJ2-7 and V is TRBV9; the D gene is possibly TRBD1 (6 bases). V lost 0 bases and J 2 bases, leaving 9 bases between the germline ends. The germline V gene has CDR1 SGDLS and CDR2 YYNGEE. This CDR3 spans 14 amino acids. Here the CDR3 reads CASSVGDKTYEQYF. DNA for the CDR3: TGTGCCAGCAGCGTAGGGGACAAGACCTACGAGCAGTACTTC.

The CDR3, as DNA: TGTGCCAGCAGACAGGAGTCCAGGGTTGAGTCACCCCTCCACTTT. Its protein product is CASRQESRVESPLHF. The V call is TRBV6-5, the J call TRBJ1-6; D is perhaps TRBD1 (5 bases). CDR1 and CDR2 (germline): MNHEY, SVGAGI. V was cut by 6 bases and J by 10 bases, with 19 bases left in between. The CDR3 sequence is 15 residues long.

The rearrangement links TRBV14 to TRBJ2-1, with D tentatively TRBD2 (6 bases). CDR3 length: 13 amino acids. The V end lost 0 bases, the J end lost 9 bases, and 9 bases lay between the germline ends. From germline, CDR1 is SGHDN and CDR2 FVKESK. CDR3 loop: CASSQDWRGEQFF. The CDR3 DNA sequence: TGTGCCAGCAGCCAAGATTGGCGGGGTGAGCAGTTCTTC.

The chain couples TRBV4-2 to TRBJ2-6; D might be TRBD1 or TRBD2, each matching 5 bases. The germline CDR1 and CDR2 sequences are LGHNA and YNFKEQ. Trimming took off 1 base at V and 1 base at J, with 20 bases between the two ends. This CDR3 has 20 residues. The CDR3 nucleotides are TGTGCCAGCAGCCAAGGTCGGGGTTCGGCAGGGTCTTCTGGGGCCAACGTCCTGACTTTC. This translates into CASSQGRGSAGSSGANVLTF.

For the CDR3, the DNA is TGTGCCAGCAGACGGAGGGAAACCCCAGGGGATGAGCAGTTCTTC. Amino acid sequence: CASRRRETPGDEQFF. The chain employs TRBV3-1 (or the pseudogene TRBV3-2) and TRBJ2-1; D may correspond to TRBD1 or TRBD2 (6 bases each). Per germline, CDR1 LGHDT and CDR2 YNNKEL (reference sequence). V was shortened by 6 bases and J by 8 bases, with 20 bases between the two germline ends. The CDR3 is 15 residues long.

The chain joins TRBV15 to TRBJ1-1, with TRBD1 matching over 7 bases. This CDR3 is 12 amino acids long. V lost 4 bases and J lost 6; bases outside the gene matches: 2. Germline lookup yields CDR1 LNHNV and CDR2 YYDKDF (reference sequence). CDR3 in DNA: TGTGCCACCAGCATCACAGGGGCTGAAGCTTTCTTT. Its protein product is CATSITGAEAFF.

V gene TRBV4-1 combines with J gene TRBJ2-3; maybe TRBD2 (6 bases). V lost 3 bases and J 2 bases, leaving 18 bases between the germline ends. The CDR3 is 17 amino acids. CDR1 is MGHRA, CDR2 YSYEKL, per germline. CDR3: CASSHSSSAANTDTQYF. CDR3 nucleotide sequence: TGCGCCAGCAGCCACTCTTCTAGCGCGGCTAACACAGATACGCAGTATTTT.

The chain is built from TRBV14 and TRBJ2-7; TRBD1 might be the D (6 bases). The CDR3 totals 15 residues. Deletions cut 1 base from V and 3 bases from J, with 13 bases between. Per germline, CDR1 SGHDN and CDR2 FVKESK. The CDR3: CASSQGTVFFYEQYF. The CDR3 nucleotides read TGTGCCAGCAGCCAAGGGACAGTCTTTTTCTACGAGCAGTACTTC.

The chain links TRBV7-8 to TRBJ2-5; the match to TRBD1 covers 8 bases. Germline V gene sequence: CDR1 SGHVS, CDR2 FQNEAQ. V trimming: 7 bases; J trimming: 0 bases; junction bases outside the gene matches: 10. The CDR3 is 16 amino acids. This CDR3 is CASTTPDRANQETQYF. The CDR3 DNA reads TGTGCCAGCACTACCCCGGACAGGGCCAACCAAGAGACCCAGTACTTC. The variable domain in full, with the rest retrieved from reference TRBV7-8 and TRBJ2-5, is GAGVSQSPRYKVAKRGQDVALRCDPISGHVSLFWYQQALGQGPEFLTYFQNEAQLDKSGLPSDRFFAERPEGSVSTLKIQRTQQEDSAVYLCASTTPDRANQETQYFGPGTRLLVL.

This chain joins TRBV29-1 and TRBJ2-3, with TRBD2 matching over 9 bases. Germline-derived CDR1 and CDR2 are SQVTM and ANQGSEA. The CDR3 totals 12 residues. CDR3: CTYGRSIAGEYF. CDR3 nucleotide sequence: TGCACCTACGGCCGGAGTATAGCGGGAGAATATTTT.

This rearrangement joins TRBV7-2 to TRBJ2-5; tentative D call: TRBD2 (5 bases). V was cut by 3 bases and J by 7 bases, with 15 bases left in between. The CDR3 consists of 14 residues. Per germline, CDR1 SGHTA and CDR2 FQGNSA. The CDR3 sequence is CASSLPSPGGTQYF. The CDR3 DNA follows: TGTGCCAGCAGCTTGCCTAGCCCCGGTGGGACCCAGTACTTC.

This chain connects TRBV28 to TRBJ1-5, with a weak D call TRBD1 (5 bases). The CDR3 has 14 amino acids. Trimming pared 2 bases from V and 7 bases from J, leaving 12 bases between. The germline CDR1 and CDR2 sequences are MDHEN and SYDVKM. Written as DNA, the CDR3 is TGTGCCAGCAGTTTAGCGGTTGAGGGGCAGCCCCAGCATTTT. It codes for CASSLAVEGQPQHF. The whole variable domain, filled in from reference TRBV28 and TRBJ1-5, reads DVKVTQSSRYLVKRTGEKVFLECVQDMDHENMFWYRQDPGLGLRLIYFSYDVKMKEKGDIPEGYSVSREKKERFSLILESASTNQTSMYLCASSLAVEGQPQHFGDGTRLSIL.

The chain carries TRBV2 and TRBJ2-7; possible D gene TRBD1, 5 bases. The ends were cut back, 8 bases at V and 3 bases at J, with 8 bases in the middle. This CDR3 has 11 residues. The germline CDR1 and CDR2 sequences are SNHLY and FYNNEI. This CDR3 is CASADSYEQYF. Written as DNA, the CDR3 is TGTGCCAGCGCTGACAGCTACGAGCAGTACTTC.

The rearrangement uses TRBV28 and TRBJ1-5, with a tentative D call TRBD1 (6 bases). Germline V gene data show CDR1 as MDHEN and CDR2 as SYDVKM. Trimming shortened V by 6 bases and J by 1 base, and 10 bases separated the two germline ends. The CDR3 has 14 residues. The chain's CDR3 is CASSNDRSNQPQHF. The CDR3, as DNA: TGTGCCAGCAGCAACGACAGGAGCAATCAGCCCCAGCATTTT. Complete variable domain (other parts from reference TRBV28 and TRBJ1-5): DVKVTQSSRYLVKRTGEKVFLECVQDMDHENMFWYRQDPGLGLRLIYFSYDVKMKEKGDIPEGYSVSREKKERFSLILESASTNQTSMYLCASSNDRSNQPQHFGDGTRLSIL.

The chain uses TRBV5-4 and TRBJ2-2; 10 bases fit TRBD2. The V gene end was trimmed by 1 base and the J gene end by 1 base; junction bases not matched to a gene: 7. The CDR3 is 18 residues long. CDR1 is SGHNT, CDR2 YYREEE, per germline (reference sequence). CDR3 loop: CASSLSSGGRLNTGELFF. Here the CDR3 DNA reads TGTGCCAGCAGCTTGTCTAGCGGGGGCCGTCTGAACACCGGGGAGCTGTTTTTT.

This rearrangement joins TRBV30 to TRBJ2-1, with a possible D match to TRBD1 (5 bases). The CDR3 sequence is 14 residues long. Germline CDR1 reads GTSNPN; CDR2 reads SVGIG (reference sequence). Trimming took off 4 bases at V and 3 bases at J, with 13 bases between the two ends. The CDR3 nucleotides are TGTGCCTGGAACTTGCAAGGGGACTACAATGAGCAGTTCTTC. Translation: CAWNLQGDYNEQFF.